The source of this TCR beta chain is a study of memory CD4+ T cells and cytomegalovirus serostatus. As concerns this clone: Its antigen is not known.

Method: immunoSEQ multiplex PCR; TCRdb's copy keeps in-frame clones and lacks some. The sample records around 62,000 clones, about 75% being singletons. Single viable CD3+CD4+CD8-CD45RO+ cells were sorted as the memory CD4+ T cells. After thawing, CD4+ T cells were positively selected. General study results and limits: Each of 65 to 75 CMV-associated TCRbeta sequences occurred in one to five individuals. CMV serostatus prediction reached median AUC roughly 0.95, or 0.91 with US-trained model.

The J segment lost 6 bases and the V segment lost 1 base, leaving 6 bases of the junction unmatched. Germline CDR1 is MNHNS and CDR2 is SASEGT. This CDR3 spans 15 amino acids. The TCR comes from an adult in good health and CMV-seropositive. Input material: memory CD4+ T cells from blood. The V gene is TRBV6-1, the J gene TRBJ2-7, with 10 bases matching TRBD1. This chain's CDR3 is CASSEVAGQGSEQYF. The DNA for the CDR3 is TGTGCCAGCAGTGAAGTCGCGGGACAGGGGAGCGAGCAGTACTTC.